Sequencing of this T cell receptor beta chain was carried out in a study of graft-versus-host responses after intestinal transplantation. The study, taken as a whole, reports: GvH clones surfaced in recipient marrow, some emerging earlier in ileum or blood. Early post-transplant falls in HvG clones accompanied the peak levels of circulating GvH clones.

Per the germline V gene, CDR1 is SEHNR and CDR2 is FQNEAQ (reference sequence). V was pared by 1 base and J by 2 bases, with 15 bases between. This CDR3 has 17 residues. Method: immunoSEQ multiplex PCR; TCRdb's copy keeps in-frame clones and lacks some. The data show roughly 100,000 clones, approximately 93% seen once. Notes on this clone: Its antigen is not known.

The chain joins TRBV7-9 to TRBJ2-1; D may correspond to TRBD1 or TRBD2 (6 bases each). The source was unstimulated CD8+ T cells sorted from spleen or lymph node cells, collected before intestinal transplant. This TCR was recovered from a human donor who received an intestinal transplant. CDR3 DNA: TGTGCCAGCAGCTTAGTGGGGGGCGATTACGCCTACAATGAGCAGTTCTTC. Its translation is CASSLVGGDYAYNEQFF.